This TCR beta chain came from a study of cytomegalovirus exposure and HLA in healthy donors. Study findings and constraints: The study designated 150 to 200 TCR beta chains cytomegalovirus-associated. The classifier was said to identify cytomegalovirus status with high specificity and sensitivity.

Sequencing used immunoSEQ multiplex PCR; TCRdb keeps in-frame clones, though not all of them. Here the sample spans approximately 300,000 clones, 70% to 90% being singletons. In the case of this clone: The antigen is not known.

The sample taken for sequencing was PBMCs. This clonotype was sampled from a woman under 30 in good health and CMV-seronegative.

CDR3 nucleotides: TGCAGCGTGACAGGGGGCACGAACACTGAAGCTTTCTTT. Translated: CSVTGGTNTEAFF. The chain carries TRBV29-1 and TRBJ1-1, with TRBD1 identical over 10 bases. Germline V CDR1 and CDR2: SQVTM, ANQGSEA. J lost 1 base, V lost 6 bases, and 2 bases had no gene match. The CDR3 extends over 13 amino acids.